Listed below are T cell receptor beta chains from one sample, sequenced in a study of blood T cells in healthy people across ages. Via MiXCR, TCRdb re-called the 5' RACE reads, giving one row per CDR3 protein. The sample lists about 900,000 distinct CDR3 sequences, approximately 59% occurring once. Sequenced sample: blood. These receptors came from a man aged 25 to 40 in good health. CDR3s include the opening cysteine and the closing phenylalanine or tryptophan. The D gene is left open where the match is weak. Clone size, where shown, is once, few, many, or a class for clones that have expanded.

>TRBJ2-7|NA|TRBV6-1|NA
CATFSGEQYF
TGTGCCACATTTAGTGGGGAGCAGTACTTC
>TRBJ1-6|NA|TRBV3-1|NA
CASSQGRTFYNSPLHF
TGTGCCAGCAGCCAAGGAAGGACATTCTATAATTCACCCCTCCACTTT
>TRBJ2-7|NA|TRBV27|NA
CASSYGQSSYEQYF
TGTGCCAGCAGTTACGGACAGTCCTCCTACGAGCAGTACTTC
>TRBJ2-1|NA|TRBV7-2|NA
CASSLETGLGLEQFF
TGTGCCAGCAGCTTAGAAACAGGTCTAGGGCTTGAGCAGTTCTTC
>TRBJ1-4|NA|TRBV18|NA
CASSPPNEKLFF
TGTGCCAGCTCACCACCAAATGAAAAACTGTTTTTT
>TRBJ2-7|NA|TRBV4-3|NA
CASSQDGDGSYEQYF
TGCGCCAGCAGCCAAGACGGGGACGGCTCCTACGAGCAGTACTTC
>TRBJ2-3|once|TRBV7-2|NA
CASSSIPGFVDTQYF
TGTGCCAGCAGCTCCATTCCGGGGTTCGTAGATACGCAGTATTTT
>TRBJ2-7|few|TRBV6-5|NA
CATSPDNPPYEQYF
TGTGCCACCTCGCCCGACAATCCCCCCTACGAGCAGTACTTC
>TRBJ1-2|NA|TRBV7-9|NA
CASSPRGFQDTF
TGTGCCAGCAGCCCCCGGGGCTTCCAGGACACCTTC
>TRBJ1-4|NA|TRBV7-2|TRBD1
CASSRGGQGEEKLFF
TGTGCCAGCAGCCGAGGGGGACAGGGGGAAGAAAAACTGTTTTTT
>TRBJ2-6|NA|TRBV29-1|TRBD1
CSVEATGVSGANVLTF
TGCAGCGTTGAGGCGACAGGGGTTTCTGGGGCCAACGTCCTGACTTTC
>TRBJ1-2|NA|TRBV21-1|NA
CASSNRDRAINYGYTF
TGTGCCAGCAGCAACCGGGACAGGGCTATTAACTATGGCTACACCTTC
>TRBJ2-6|NA|TRBV3-1|NA
CASTREGSGQPIGANVLTF
TGTGCCAGCACCCGAGAGGGCTCAGGGCAGCCTATAGGGGCCAACGTCCTGACTTTC
>TRBJ1-2|NA|TRBV12-3/TRBV12-4|TRBD1
CASSGDRGPDYGYTF
TGTGCCAGCAGCGGAGACAGGGGGCCTGACTATGGCTACACCTTC
>TRBJ2-7|once|TRBV25-1|NA
CASGGGIVYEQYF
TGTGCCAGCGGGGGAGGCATCGTCTACGAGCAGTACTTC